This T cell receptor (beta chain) emerged from a study of cytomegalovirus exposure and HLA in healthy donors. Overall study results and limits: Owing to their indistinguishability, certain V segments, notably TRBV6-2 and TRBV6-3, were excluded. In a later analysis, at a false discovery rate of 0.05, over 15,000 TCR beta sequences matched HLA alleles. Previous analysis showed most TCR beta V segments were productive about 90% or about 30% of the time. In a later analysis, across HLA loci, associated TCR counts were highest for DRB1, lowest for HLA-C.

Of note for this clone: Its specificity is unknown.

With 60 Vbeta and 13 Jbeta primers, the PCR was carried out. This table comes from immunoSEQ multiplex PCR, and its TCRdb copy is limited to in-frame clones, with some not included. The sample contains 60,000 to 75,000 clones, approximately 70% of which appear only once. The V gene's germline CDR1 is SGHRS and CDR2 YFSETQ. The CDR3 totals 14 residues. V shed 5 bases and J 8 bases; nucleotides not matched to a gene: 9. The TCR originated in a man over 45 in good health and CMV-seronegative. The sample consisted of PBMCs. V is TRBV5-1 and J is TRBJ2-3, with TRBD1 matching over 9 bases. CDR3 nucleotide sequence: TGCGCCAGCAGGACGGGACAGGGCTCCCGTACGCAGTATTTT. Amino acids: CASRTGQGSRTQYF.